Listed below are T cell receptor beta chains from one sample, sequenced in a study of shared clonotypes between healthy human individuals. Sequenced by immunoSEQ multiplex PCR; TCRdb stores in-frame clones only, minus some. The sample carries around 1.9 million clones, 90% to 95% recorded once. The material sequenced was naive CD8+ T cells from PBMCs. Source of these receptors: a man aged 18 to 29 in good health. Some clones in this sample may be carry-over from other donors' samples. The CDR3 runs from the conserved cysteine through the conserved F or W. The D gene is left open where the match is weak. Not every row has a clone size; where given, it reads once, few, many or a size class.

clone size	V gene	J gene	D gene	CDR3 protein	CDR3 DNA
once	TRBV27	TRBJ2-3	NA	CASGFHPTQYF	TGTGCCAGCGGATTCCATCCAACGCAGTATTTT
NA	TRBV5-4	TRBJ1-6	NA	CASSPAGFSNSPLHF	TGTGCCAGCAGCCCGGCGGGGTTTTCCAATTCACCCCTCCACTTT
NA	TRBV27	TRBJ2-3	TRBD2	CASTNLLAGGPTDTQYF	TGTGCCAGCACCAACCTACTAGCGGGCGGACCCACAGATACGCAGTATTTT
NA	TRBV7-2	TRBJ1-5	TRBD1	CASSPTGGNQPQHF	TGTGCCAGCAGCCCGACAGGGGGCAATCAGCCCCAGCATTTT
NA	TRBV7-3	TRBJ2-7	NA	CASSLIVGYEQYF	TGTGCCAGCAGCTTAATAGTTGGTTACGAGCAGTACTTC
NA	TRBV7-9	TRBJ1-2	TRBD1	CASSPSDRGGGYTF	TGTGCCAGCAGCCCTTCGGACAGGGGAGGGGGCTACACCTTC
NA	TRBV27	TRBJ2-1	NA	CASSLGNEQFF	TGTGCCAGCAGCCTGGGCAATGAGCAGTTCTTC
once	TRBV28	TRBJ2-2	NA	CASSLRGNTGELFF	TGTGCCAGCAGTCTACGGGGGAACACCGGGGAGCTGTTTTTT
NA	TRBV6-5	TRBJ2-2	NA	CASSPTVGDTGELFF	TGTGCCAGCAGTCCCACGGTGGGAGACACCGGGGAGCTGTTTTTT
NA	TRBV30	TRBJ1-1	NA	CAWTVANTEAFF	TGTGCCTGGACCGTAGCGAACACTGAAGCTTTCTTT
few	TRBV5-4	TRBJ1-2	TRBD1	CASSLGNRGRSGYTF	TGTGCCAGCAGCTTGGGAAACAGGGGGCGGTCTGGCTACACCTTC
NA	TRBV6-1	TRBJ1-1	NA	CASVHSRAFF	TGTGCCAGCGTACACTCACGGGCTTTCTTT
NA	TRBV9	TRBJ2-3	TRBD1	CASSAAGTGTRTDTQYF	TGTGCCAGCAGCGCTGCCGGGACAGGAACACGTACAGATACGCAGTATTTT
NA	TRBV11-2	TRBJ2-2	NA	CASSADGELFF	TGTGCCAGCAGCGCGGACGGGGAGCTGTTTTTT
NA	TRBV9	TRBJ2-7	TRBD1	CASSSETGGYEQYF	TGTGCCAGCAGCTCCGAGACAGGGGGCTACGAGCAGTACTTC